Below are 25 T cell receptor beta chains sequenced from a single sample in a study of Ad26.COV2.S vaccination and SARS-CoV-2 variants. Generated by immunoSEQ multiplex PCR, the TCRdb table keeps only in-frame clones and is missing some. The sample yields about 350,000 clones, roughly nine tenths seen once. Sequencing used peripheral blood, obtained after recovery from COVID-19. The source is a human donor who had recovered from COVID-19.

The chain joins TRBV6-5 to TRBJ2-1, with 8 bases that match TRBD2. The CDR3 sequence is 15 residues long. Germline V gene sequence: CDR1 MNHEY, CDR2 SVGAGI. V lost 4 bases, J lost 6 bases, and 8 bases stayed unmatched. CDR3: CASSSRGGSGNEQFF. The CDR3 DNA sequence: TGTGCCAGCAGTTCCCGGGGGGGCAGCGGCAATGAGCAGTTCTTC.

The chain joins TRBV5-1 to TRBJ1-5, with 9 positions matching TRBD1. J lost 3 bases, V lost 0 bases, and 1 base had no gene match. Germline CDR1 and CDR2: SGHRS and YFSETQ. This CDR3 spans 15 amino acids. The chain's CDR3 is CASSLGDRDNQPQHF. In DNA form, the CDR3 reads TGCGCCAGCAGCTTGGGGGACAGGGACAATCAGCCCCAGCATTTT.

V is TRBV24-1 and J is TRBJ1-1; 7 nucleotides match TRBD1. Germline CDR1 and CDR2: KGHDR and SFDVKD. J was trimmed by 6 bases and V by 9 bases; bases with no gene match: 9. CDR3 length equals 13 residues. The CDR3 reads CATQGRQGSEAFF. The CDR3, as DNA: TGTGCCACCCAAGGGCGACAGGGCTCTGAAGCTTTCTTT.

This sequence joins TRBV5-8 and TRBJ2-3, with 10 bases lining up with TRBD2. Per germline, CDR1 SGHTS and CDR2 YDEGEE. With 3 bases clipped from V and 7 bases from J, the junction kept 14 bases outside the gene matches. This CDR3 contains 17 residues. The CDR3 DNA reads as TGTGCCAGCAGCTCCTCTTTAAGGAGCGGGGGGGCGAATACGCAGTATTTT. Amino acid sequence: CASSSSLRSGGANTQYF.

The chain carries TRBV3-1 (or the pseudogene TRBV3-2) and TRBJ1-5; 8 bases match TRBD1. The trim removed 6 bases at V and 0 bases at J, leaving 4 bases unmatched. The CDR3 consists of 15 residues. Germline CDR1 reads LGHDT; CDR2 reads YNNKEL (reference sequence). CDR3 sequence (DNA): TGTGCCAGCAGTCAGGGGGCTAATAGCAATCAGCCCCAGCATTTT. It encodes CASSQGANSNQPQHF.

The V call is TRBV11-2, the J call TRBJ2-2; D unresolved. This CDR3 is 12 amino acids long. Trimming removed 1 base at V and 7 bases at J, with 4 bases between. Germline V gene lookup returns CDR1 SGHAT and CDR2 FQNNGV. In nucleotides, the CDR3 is TGTGCCAGCAGCTTAGGGGTCGGGGAGCTGTTTTTT. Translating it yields CASSLGVGELFF.

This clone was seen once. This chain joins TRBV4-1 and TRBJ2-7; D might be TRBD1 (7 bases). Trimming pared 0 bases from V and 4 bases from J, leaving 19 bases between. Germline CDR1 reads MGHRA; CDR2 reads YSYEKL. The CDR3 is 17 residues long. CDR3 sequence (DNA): TGCGCCAGCAGCCAAGATAGTATCACCAGGGGGAGGTACGAGCAGTACTTC. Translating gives CASSQDSITRGRYEQYF.

CDR3 in amino acids: CASSLGGSVEAFF. In nucleotides, the CDR3 is TGTGCCAGCAGTTTAGGCGGCAGCGTTGAAGCTTTCTTT. This chain uses TRBV12-3 or TRBV12-4 with TRBJ1-1; D is ambiguous. V gave up 1 base and J gave up 7 bases, with 10 bases separating them. CDR3 size: 13 residues.

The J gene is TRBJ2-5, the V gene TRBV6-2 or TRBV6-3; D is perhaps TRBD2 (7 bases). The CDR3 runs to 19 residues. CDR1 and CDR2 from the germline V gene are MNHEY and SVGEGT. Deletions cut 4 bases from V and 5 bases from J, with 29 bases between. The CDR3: CASSLGGPGREYNLETQYF. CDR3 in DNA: TGTGCCAGCAGTTTAGGGGGACCGGGGAGGGAATACAACTTGGAGACCCAGTACTTC.

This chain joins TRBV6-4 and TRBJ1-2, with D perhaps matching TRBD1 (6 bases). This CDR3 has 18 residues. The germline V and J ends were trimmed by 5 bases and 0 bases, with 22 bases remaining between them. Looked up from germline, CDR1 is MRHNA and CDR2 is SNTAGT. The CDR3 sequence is CASSPDRITLASNYGYTF. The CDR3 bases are TGTGCCAGCAGTCCGGACAGAATAACCCTGGCGTCTAACTATGGCTACACCTTC.

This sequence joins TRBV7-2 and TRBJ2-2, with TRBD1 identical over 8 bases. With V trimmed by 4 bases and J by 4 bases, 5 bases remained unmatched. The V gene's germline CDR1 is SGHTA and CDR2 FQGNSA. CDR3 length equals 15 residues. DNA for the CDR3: TGTGCCAGCAGCTCCCGACAGGGGAGCACCGGGGAGCTGTTTTTT. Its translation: CASSSRQGSTGELFF.

This CDR3 reads CATSRVAEGAQYF. The CDR3 DNA is TGTGCCACCAGCAGAGTCGCAGAGGGGGCCCAGTACTTC. The rearrangement joins TRBV15 to TRBJ2-5; D is possibly TRBD1 (6 bases). CDR3 size: 13 residues. Germline V CDR1 and CDR2: LNHNV, YYDKDF (reference sequence). The V gene lost 1 base and the J gene lost 9 bases, with 12 bases spanning the gap.

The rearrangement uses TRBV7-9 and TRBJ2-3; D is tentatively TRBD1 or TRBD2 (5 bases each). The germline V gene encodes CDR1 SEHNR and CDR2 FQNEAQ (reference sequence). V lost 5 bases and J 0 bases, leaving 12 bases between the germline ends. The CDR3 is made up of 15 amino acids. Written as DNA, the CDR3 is TGTGCCAGCAGCCGGGGCCCCGCTAGCACAGATACGCAGTATTTT. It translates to CASSRGPASTDTQYF.

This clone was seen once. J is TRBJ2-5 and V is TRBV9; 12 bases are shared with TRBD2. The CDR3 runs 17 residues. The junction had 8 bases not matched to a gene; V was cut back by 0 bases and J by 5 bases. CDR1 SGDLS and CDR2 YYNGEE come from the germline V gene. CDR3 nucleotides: TGTGCCAGCAGCGTAGGGACTAGCGGGGACGCTTGGGAGACCCAGTACTTC. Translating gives CASSVGTSGDAWETQYF. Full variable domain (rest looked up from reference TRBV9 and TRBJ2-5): DSGVTQTPKHLITATGQRVTLRCSPRSGDLSVYWYQQSLDQGLQFLIQYYNGEERAKGNILERFSAQQFPDLHSELNLSSLELGDSALYFCASSVGTSGDAWETQYFGPGTRLLVL.

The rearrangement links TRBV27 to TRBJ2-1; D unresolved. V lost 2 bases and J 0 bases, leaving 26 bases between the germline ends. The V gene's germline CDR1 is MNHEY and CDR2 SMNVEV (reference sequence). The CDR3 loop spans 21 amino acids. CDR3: CASSLVPPGPELKSSYNEQFF. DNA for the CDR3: TGTGCCAGCAGTTTAGTACCCCCCGGCCCGGAATTAAAGAGCTCCTACAATGAGCAGTTCTTC.

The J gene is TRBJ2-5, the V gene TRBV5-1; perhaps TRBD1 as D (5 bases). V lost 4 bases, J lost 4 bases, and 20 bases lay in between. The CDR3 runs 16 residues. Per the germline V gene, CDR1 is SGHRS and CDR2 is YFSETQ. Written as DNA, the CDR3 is TGCGCCAGCAGCCCCGGACAAGGAGCCCCCGTAGAGACCCAGTACTTC. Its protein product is CASSPGQGAPVETQYF.

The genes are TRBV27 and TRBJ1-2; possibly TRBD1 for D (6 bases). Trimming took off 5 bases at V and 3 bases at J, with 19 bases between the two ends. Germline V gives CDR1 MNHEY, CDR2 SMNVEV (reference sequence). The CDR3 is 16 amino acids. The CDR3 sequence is CASSPGRGAWDYGYTF. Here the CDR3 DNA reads TGTGCCAGCAGTCCAGGCCGGGGGGCTTGGGACTATGGCTACACCTTC.

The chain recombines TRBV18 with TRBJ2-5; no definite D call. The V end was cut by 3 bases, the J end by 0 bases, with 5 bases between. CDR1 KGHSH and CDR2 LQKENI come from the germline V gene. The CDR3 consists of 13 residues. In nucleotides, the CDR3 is TGTGCCAGCTCACCTGACCACCAAGAGACCCAGTACTTC. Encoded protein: CASSPDHQETQYF.

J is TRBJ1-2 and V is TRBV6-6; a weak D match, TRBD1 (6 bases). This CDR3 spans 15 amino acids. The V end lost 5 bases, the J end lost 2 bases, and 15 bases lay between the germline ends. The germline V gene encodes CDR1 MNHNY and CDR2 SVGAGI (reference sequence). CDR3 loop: CASSLDQGRNYGYTF. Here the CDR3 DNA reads TGTGCCAGCAGTCTTGATCAGGGGAGGAACTATGGCTACACCTTC.

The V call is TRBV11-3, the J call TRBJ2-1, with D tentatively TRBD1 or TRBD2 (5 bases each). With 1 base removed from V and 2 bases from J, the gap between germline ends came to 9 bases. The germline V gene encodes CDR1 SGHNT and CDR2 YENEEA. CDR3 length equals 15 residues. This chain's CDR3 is CASSLGGRAYNEQFF. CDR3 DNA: TGTGCCAGCAGCTTAGGGGGGAGAGCCTACAATGAGCAGTTCTTC.

In DNA form, the CDR3 reads TGTGCCAGTAGTACCCGGACTGAATACAATGAGCAGTTCTTC. Amino acid sequence: CASSTRTEYNEQFF. The genes are TRBV19 and TRBJ2-1, with D maybe TRBD2 (5 bases). V lost 4 bases and J lost 4, with 11 bases in between. Germline lookup yields CDR1 LNHDA and CDR2 SQIVND (reference sequence). This CDR3 has 14 residues. Combining the CDR3 with reference TRBV19 and TRBJ2-1 gives the whole variable domain DGGITQSPKYLFRKEGQNVTLSCEQNLNHDAMYWYRQDPGQGLRLIYYSQIVNDFQKGDIAEGYSVSREKKESFPLTVTSAQKNPTAFYLCASSTRTEYNEQFFGPGTRLTVL.

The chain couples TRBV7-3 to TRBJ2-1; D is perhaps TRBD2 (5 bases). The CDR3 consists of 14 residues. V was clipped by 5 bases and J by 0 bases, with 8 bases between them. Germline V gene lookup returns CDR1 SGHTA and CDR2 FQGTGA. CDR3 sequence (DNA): TGTGCCAGCAGCCCGGGGAGCTCCTACAATGAGCAGTTCTTC. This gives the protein CASSPGSSYNEQFF.

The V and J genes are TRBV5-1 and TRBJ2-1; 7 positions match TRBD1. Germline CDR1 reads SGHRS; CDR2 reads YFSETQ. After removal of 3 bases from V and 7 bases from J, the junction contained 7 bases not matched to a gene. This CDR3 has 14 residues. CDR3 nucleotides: TGCGCCAGCAGCTCGACAGGGAGTTGGAATGAGCAGTTCTTC. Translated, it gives CASSSTGSWNEQFF.

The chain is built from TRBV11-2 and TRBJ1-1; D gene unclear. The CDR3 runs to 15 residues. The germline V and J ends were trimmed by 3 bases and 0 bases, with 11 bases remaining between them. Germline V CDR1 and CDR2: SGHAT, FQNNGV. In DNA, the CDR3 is TGTGCCAGCAGCTTCAGCGGAGCGATGAACACTGAAGCTTTCTTT. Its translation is CASSFSGAMNTEAFF. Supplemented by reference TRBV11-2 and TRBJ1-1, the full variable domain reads EAGVAQSPRYKIIEKRQSVAFWCNPISGHATLYWYQQILGQGPKLLIQFQNNGVVDDSQLPKDRFSAERLKGVDSTLKIQPAKLEDSAVYLCASSFSGAMNTEAFFGQGTRLTVV.

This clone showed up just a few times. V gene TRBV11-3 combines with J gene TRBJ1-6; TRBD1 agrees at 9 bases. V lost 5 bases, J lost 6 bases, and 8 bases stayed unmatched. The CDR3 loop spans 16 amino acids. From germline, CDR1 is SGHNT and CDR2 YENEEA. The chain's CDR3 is CASSPLQGAVNSPLHF. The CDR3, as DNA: TGTGCCAGCAGCCCCCTACAGGGGGCGGTTAATTCACCCCTCCACTTT. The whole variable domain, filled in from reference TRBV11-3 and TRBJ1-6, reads EAGVVQSPRYKIIEKKQPVAFWCNPISGHNTLYWYLQNLGQGPELLIRYENEEAVDDSQLPKDRFSAERLKGVDSTLKIQPAELGDSAVYLCASSPLQGAVNSPLHFGNGTRLTVT.